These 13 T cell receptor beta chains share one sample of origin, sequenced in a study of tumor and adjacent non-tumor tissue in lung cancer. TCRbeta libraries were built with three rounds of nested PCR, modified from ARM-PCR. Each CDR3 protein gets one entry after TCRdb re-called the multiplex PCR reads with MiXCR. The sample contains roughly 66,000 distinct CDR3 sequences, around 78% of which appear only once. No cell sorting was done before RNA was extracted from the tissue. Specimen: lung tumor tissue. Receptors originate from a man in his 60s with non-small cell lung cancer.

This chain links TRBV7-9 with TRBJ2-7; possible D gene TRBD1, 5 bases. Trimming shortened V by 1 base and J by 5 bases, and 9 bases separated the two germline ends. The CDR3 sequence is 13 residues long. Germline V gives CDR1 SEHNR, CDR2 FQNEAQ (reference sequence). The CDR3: CASSLGGRDEQYF. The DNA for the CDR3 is TGTGCCAGCAGCTTAGGCGGCAGGGACGAGCAGTACTTC.

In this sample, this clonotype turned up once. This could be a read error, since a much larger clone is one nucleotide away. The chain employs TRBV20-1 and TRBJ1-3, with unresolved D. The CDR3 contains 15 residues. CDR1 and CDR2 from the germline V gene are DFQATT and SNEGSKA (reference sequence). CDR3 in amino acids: CSARDWLSSGNTLYF. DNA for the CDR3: TGCAGTGCTAGAGATTGGTTGAGCTCTGGAAACACCTTATATTTT.

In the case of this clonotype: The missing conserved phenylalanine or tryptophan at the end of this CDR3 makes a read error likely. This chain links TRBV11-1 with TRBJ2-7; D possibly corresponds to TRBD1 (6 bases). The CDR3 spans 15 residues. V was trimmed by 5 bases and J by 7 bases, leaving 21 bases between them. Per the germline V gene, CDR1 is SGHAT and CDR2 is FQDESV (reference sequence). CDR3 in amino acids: CASSALDRGQYEQYS. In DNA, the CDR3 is TGTGCCAGCAGCGCCCTGGACAGAGGCCAGTATGAGCAGTACTCC.

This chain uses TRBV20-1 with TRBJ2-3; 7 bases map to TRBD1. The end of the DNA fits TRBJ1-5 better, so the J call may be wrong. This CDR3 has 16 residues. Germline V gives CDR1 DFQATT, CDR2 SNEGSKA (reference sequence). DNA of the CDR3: TGCAGTGCTCCGTCAATGGGACAGCACTACACAGATAAGCAGCATTTT. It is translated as CSAPSMGQHYTDKQHF.

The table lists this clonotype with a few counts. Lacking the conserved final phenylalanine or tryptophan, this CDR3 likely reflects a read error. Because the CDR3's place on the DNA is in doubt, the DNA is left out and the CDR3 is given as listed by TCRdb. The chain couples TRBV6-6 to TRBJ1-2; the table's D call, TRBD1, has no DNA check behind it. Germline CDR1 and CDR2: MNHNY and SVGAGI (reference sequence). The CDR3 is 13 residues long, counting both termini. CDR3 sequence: CASSLQDSYGFTI.

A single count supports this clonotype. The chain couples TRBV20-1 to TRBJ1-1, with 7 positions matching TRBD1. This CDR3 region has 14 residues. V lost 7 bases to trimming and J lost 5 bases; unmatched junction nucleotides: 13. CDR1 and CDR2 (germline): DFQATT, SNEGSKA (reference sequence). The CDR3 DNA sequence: TGCAGTGTTGTCTCCAGGGGGATGATGACTGAAGCTTTCTTT. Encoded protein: CSVVSRGMMTEAFF.

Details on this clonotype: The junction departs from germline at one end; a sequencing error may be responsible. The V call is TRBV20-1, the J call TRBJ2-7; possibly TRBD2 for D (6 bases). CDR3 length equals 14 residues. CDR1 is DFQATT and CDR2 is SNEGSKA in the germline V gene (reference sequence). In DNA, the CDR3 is TGCAGTGCTAGTCTAGCAGGAGGGCGTCAGGAGCGGTACTTC. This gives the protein CSASLAGGRQERYF.

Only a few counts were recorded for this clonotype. The CDR3 nucleotides are TGCGCCAGCAGCTTGGCCCCATACAATGAGCAGTTCTTC. Protein: CASSLAPYNEQFF. V and J are TRBV5-1 and TRBJ2-1; no firm D call. This CDR3 spans 13 amino acids. V was cut by 0 bases and J by 4 bases, with 5 bases left in between. Germline CDR1 SGHRS, CDR2 YFSETQ.

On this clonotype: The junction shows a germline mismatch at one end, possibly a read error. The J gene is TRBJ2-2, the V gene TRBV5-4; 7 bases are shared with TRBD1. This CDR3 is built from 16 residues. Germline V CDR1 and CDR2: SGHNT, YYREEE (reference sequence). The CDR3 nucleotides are TGTGCCAGCTCTAAGGGGGCCGGCAGGAACACCGGGGAGTTGTTTTTT. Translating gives CASSKGAGRNTGELFF. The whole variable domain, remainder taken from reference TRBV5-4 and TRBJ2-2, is ETGVTQSPTHLIKTRGQQVTLRCSSQSGHNTVSWYQQALGQGPQFIFQYYREEENGRGNFPPRFSGLQFPNYSSELNVNALELDDSALYLCASSKGAGRNTGELFFGEGSRLTVL.

In DNA, the CDR3 is TGCAGTGCTAGAGATTGGGGACAGTGGACCTCTGGAAACACCATATATTTT. This translates into CSARDWGQWTSGNTIYF. The chain has TRBV20-1 and TRBJ1-3, with 7 bases identical to TRBD1. The CDR3 is 17 residues long. Germline loops: CDR1 DFQATT, CDR2 SNEGSKA (reference sequence). The junction had 8 bases not matched to a gene; V was cut back by 0 bases and J by 0 bases.

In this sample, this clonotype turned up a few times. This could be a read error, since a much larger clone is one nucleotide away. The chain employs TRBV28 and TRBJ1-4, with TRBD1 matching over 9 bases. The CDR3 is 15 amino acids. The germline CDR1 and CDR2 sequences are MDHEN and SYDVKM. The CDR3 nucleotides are TGTGCCAGCAGTCCTCCGGGACAGGGACGGGGGAAACCGTTTTTT. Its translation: CASSPPGQGRGKPFF.

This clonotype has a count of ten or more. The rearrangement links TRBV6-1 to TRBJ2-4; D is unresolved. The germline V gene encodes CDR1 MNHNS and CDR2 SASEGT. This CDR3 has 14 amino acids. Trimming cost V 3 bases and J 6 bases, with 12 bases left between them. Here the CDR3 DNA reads TGTGCCAGCAGTGATATGGGCTACTTAAACATTCAGTACTTC. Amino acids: CASSDMGYLNIQYF.

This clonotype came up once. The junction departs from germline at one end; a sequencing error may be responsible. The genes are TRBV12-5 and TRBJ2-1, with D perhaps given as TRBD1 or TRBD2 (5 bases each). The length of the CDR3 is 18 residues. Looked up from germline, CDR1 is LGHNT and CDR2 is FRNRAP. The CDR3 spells CASDLAPSGTGHINEQFF. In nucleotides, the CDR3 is TGTGCTAGTGATTTGGCCCCCTCCGGGACCGGACATATCAATGAGCAGTTCTTC. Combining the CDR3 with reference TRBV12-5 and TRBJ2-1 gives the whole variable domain DARVTQTPRHKVTEMGQEVTMRCQPILGHNTVFWYRQTMMQGLELLAYFRNRAPLDDSGMPKDRFSAEMPDATLATLKIQPSEPRDSAVYFCASDLAPSGTGHINEQFFGPGTRLTVL.